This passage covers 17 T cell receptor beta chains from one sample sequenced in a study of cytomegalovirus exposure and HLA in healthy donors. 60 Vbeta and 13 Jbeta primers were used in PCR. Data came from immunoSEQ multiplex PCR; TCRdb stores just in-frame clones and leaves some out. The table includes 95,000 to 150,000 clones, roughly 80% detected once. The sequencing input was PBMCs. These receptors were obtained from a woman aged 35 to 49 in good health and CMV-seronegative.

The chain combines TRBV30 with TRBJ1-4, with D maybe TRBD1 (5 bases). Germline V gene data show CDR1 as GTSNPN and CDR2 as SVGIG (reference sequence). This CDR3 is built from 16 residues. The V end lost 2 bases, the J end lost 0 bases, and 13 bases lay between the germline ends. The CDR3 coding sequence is TGTGCCTGGAGTACGATAAAGGGGTCAACTAATGAAAAACTGTTTTTT. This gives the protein CAWSTIKGSTNEKLFF.

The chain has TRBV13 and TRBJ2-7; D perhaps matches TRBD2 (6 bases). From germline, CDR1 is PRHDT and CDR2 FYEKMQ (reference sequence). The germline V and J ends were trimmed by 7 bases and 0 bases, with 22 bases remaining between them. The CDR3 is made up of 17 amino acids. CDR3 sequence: CASTDPSRRAYSYEQYF. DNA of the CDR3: TGTGCCAGCACCGACCCCAGCAGGAGGGCCTACTCCTACGAGCAGTACTTC.

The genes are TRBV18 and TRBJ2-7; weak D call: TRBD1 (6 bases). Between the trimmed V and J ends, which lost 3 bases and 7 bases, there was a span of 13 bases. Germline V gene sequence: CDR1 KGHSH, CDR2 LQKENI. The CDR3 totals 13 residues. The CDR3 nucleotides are TGTGCCAGCTCACCCACAGGGCTCGGAGAGCAGTACTTC. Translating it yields CASSPTGLGEQYF.

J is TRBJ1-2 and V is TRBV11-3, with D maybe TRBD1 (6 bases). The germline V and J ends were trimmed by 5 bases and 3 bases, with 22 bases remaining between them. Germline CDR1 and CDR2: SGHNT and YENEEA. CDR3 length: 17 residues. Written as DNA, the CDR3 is TGTGCCAGCAGCCCAATCTACAATCGTGGGGGCCACTATGGCTACACCTTC. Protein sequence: CASSPIYNRGGHYGYTF.

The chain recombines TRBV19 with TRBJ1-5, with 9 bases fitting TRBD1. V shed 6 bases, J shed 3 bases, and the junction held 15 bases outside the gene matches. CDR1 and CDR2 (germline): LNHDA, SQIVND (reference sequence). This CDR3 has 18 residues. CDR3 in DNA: TGTGCCAGTAGAGGTGTTTGGGAGACAGGGGGTCTCAATCAGCCCCAGCATTTT. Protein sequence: CASRGVWETGGLNQPQHF. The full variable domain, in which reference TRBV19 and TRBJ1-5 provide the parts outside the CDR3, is DGGITQSPKYLFRKEGQNVTLSCEQNLNHDAMYWYRQDPGQGLRLIYYSQIVNDFQKGDIAEGYSVSREKKESFPLTVTSAQKNPTAFYLCASRGVWETGGLNQPQHFGDGTRLSIL.

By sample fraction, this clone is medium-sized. CDR3 in amino acids: CASSQTSAAGELFF. The CDR3 DNA sequence: TGTGCCAGCAGCCAGACAAGTGCCGCCGGGGAGCTGTTTTTT. The chain has TRBV28 and TRBJ2-2; D is unclear. The CDR3 runs to 14 residues. Trimming removed 6 bases from V and 6 bases from J, with 14 bases in between. CDR1 and CDR2 (germline): MDHEN, SYDVKM.

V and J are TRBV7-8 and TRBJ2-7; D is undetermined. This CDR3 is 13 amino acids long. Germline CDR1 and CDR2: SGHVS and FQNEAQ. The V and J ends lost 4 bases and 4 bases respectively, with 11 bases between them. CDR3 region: CASSSLSTYEQYF. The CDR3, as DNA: TGTGCCAGCAGCTCCCTATCCACGTACGAGCAGTACTTC.

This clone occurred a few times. In nucleotides, the CDR3 is TGTGCCAGCAGCTTACCTTTGTGGCAGGGAGGCACTGAAGCTTTCTTT. Translating gives CASSLPLWQGGTEAFF. The J gene is TRBJ1-1, the V gene TRBV11-2, with D possibly being TRBD1 (5 bases). The CDR3 has 16 residues. Trimming took 2 bases from V and 4 from J, leaving 17 bases between them. Germline V gene sequence: CDR1 SGHAT, CDR2 FQNNGV. The variable domain in full, completed from reference TRBV11-2 and TRBJ1-1, reads EAGVAQSPRYKIIEKRQSVAFWCNPISGHATLYWYQQILGQGPKLLIQFQNNGVVDDSQLPKDRFSAERLKGVDSTLKIQPAKLEDSAVYLCASSLPLWQGGTEAFFGQGTRLTVV.

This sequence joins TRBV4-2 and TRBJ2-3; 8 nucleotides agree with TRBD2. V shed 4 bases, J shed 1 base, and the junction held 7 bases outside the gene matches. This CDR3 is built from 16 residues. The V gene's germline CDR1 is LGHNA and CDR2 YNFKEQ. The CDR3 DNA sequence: TGTGCCAGCAGCCCTCGGCGGGGGGACGGCACAGATACGCAGTATTTT. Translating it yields CASSPRRGDGTDTQYF.

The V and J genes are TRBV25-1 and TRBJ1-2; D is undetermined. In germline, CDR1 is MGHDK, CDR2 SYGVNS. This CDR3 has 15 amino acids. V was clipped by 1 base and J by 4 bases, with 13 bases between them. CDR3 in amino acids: CASSESWVGGYGYTF. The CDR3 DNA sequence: TGTGCCAGCAGTGAATCTTGGGTCGGAGGCTATGGCTACACCTTC.

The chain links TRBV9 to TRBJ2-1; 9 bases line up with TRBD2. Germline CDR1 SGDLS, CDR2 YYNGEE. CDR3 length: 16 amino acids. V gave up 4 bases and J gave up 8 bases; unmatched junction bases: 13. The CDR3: CASSPRLSGSSYEQFF. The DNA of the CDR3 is TGTGCCAGCAGCCCACGTCTTAGCGGGAGCTCTTATGAGCAGTTCTTC.

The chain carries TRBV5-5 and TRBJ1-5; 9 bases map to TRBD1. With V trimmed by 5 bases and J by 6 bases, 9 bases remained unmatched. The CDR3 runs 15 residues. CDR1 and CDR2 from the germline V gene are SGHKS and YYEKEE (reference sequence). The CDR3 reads CASSFRDREGQPQHF. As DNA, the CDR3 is TGTGCCAGCAGTTTCCGGGACAGGGAGGGTCAGCCCCAGCATTTT.

The CDR3 protein is CASRPFPAGPYEQYF. In nucleotides, the CDR3 is TGCGCCAGCAGGCCGTTTCCGGCGGGCCCGTACGAGCAGTACTTC. This chain connects TRBV4-3 to TRBJ2-5, with D perhaps TRBD2 (5 bases). The closer fit of TRBJ2-7 to the DNA end suggests the J call may be wrong. The CDR3 has 15 residues. Germline V lookup: CDR1 LGHNA, CDR2 YSLEER.

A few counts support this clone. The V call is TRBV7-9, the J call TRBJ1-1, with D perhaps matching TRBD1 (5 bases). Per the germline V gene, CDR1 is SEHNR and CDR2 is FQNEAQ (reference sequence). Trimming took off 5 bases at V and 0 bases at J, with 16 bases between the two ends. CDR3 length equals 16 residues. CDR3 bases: TGTGCCAGCAGCCCCAATGACAGATCCATGAACACTGAAGCTTTCTTT. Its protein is CASSPNDRSMNTEAFF.

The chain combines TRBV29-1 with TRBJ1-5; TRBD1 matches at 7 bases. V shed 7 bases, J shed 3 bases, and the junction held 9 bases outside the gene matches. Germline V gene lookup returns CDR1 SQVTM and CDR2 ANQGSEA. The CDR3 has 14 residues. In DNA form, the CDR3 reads TGCAGCGCTGGAGGGACAGATCCCAATCAGCCCCAGCATTTT. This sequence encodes CSAGGTDPNQPQHF.

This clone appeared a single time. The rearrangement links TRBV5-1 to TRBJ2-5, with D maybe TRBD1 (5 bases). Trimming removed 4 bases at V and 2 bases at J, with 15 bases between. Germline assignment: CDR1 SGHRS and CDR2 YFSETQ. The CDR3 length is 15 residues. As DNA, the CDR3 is TGCGCCAGCAGCCTCATGCCGAGGACACAAGAGACCCAGTACTTC. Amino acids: CASSLMPRTQETQYF.

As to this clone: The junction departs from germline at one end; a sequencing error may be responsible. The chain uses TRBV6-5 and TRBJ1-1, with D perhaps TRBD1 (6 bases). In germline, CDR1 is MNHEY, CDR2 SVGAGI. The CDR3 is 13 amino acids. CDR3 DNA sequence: TGTGCCAGCAGTACAGGGATAAACAATGAAGCTTTCTTT. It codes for CASSTGINNEAFF.